These 13 T cell receptor beta chains were all obtained from the same sample, sequenced in a study of T cell responses to AZD1222 COVID-19 vaccine. The repertoire was sequenced with immunoSEQ multiplex PCR; TCRdb's copy has only in-frame clones and lacks some. The sample consists of fewer than 150,000 clones, 85% to 90% of them appearing once. The material was peripheral blood, obtained on day 0 of AZD1222 vaccination. Receptor source: an adult in good health.

This chain connects TRBV7-2 to TRBJ2-1, with 11 bases fitting TRBD1. Trimming removed 1 base from V and 5 bases from J; junction bases left unmatched: 4. CDR3 length: 16 amino acids. CDR1 and CDR2 from the germline V gene are SGHTA and FQGNSA. CDR3 in amino acids: CASSLVGTGGNNEQFF. Written as DNA, the CDR3 is TGTGCCAGCAGCTTAGTTGGGACAGGGGGTAACAATGAGCAGTTCTTC.

The chain uses TRBV9 and TRBJ2-1; 12 bases map to TRBD2. Germline CDR1 SGDLS, CDR2 YYNGEE. The CDR3 contains 16 residues. Trimming removed 4 bases from V and 10 bases from J; junction bases left unmatched: 12. CDR3 nucleotides: TGTGCCAGCAGCCCGCACCTAGCGGGAGGGCCTGGGGAGCAGTTCTTC. Its translation: CASSPHLAGGPGEQFF.

This rearrangement joins TRBV7-5 to TRBJ2-3; the table's D call, TRBD2, has no DNA check behind it. TRBV7-5 is termed a pseudogene. The CDR3 has 15 amino acids. CDR3 loop: CVRSLVAGSGDTQYF. In DNA form, the CDR3 reads TGTGTCAGAAGCCTAGTAGCGGGATCCGGAGATACGCAGTATTTT.

The V gene is TRBV28, the J gene TRBJ1-2; D gene ambiguous. Germline V lookup: CDR1 MDHEN, CDR2 SYDVKM. The CDR3 runs 12 residues. CDR3 region: CATARFWGGYTF. The CDR3 coding sequence is TGTGCTACAGCTCGCTTCTGGGGTGGCTACACCTTC.

A single count supports this clone. This rearrangement joins TRBV27 to TRBJ2-3; 7 nucleotides line up with TRBD2. The CDR3 contains 17 residues. CDR1 and CDR2 from the germline V gene are MNHEY and SMNVEV (reference sequence). V was pared by 2 bases and J by 1 base, with 9 bases of the junction left unmatched. The DNA for the CDR3 is TGTGCCAGCAGTTTACTTCTGGCGGGAGCCGGCACAGATACGCAGTATTTT. Translating it yields CASSLLLAGAGTDTQYF.

This clone was observed once. V usage is TRBV7-9 and J usage is TRBJ2-5; 11 nucleotides align to TRBD2. This CDR3 has 16 residues. V trimming: 5 bases; J trimming: 1 base; junction bases outside the gene matches: 6. Germline CDR1 reads SEHNR; CDR2 reads FQNEAQ (reference sequence). CDR3 protein: CASSPGGTSGQETQYF. In DNA form, the CDR3 reads TGTGCCAGCAGCCCCGGCGGGACTAGCGGCCAAGAGACCCAGTACTTC.

The V gene is TRBV11-1, the J gene TRBJ1-2; 9 nucleotides match TRBD1. Germline V gene data show CDR1 as SGHAT and CDR2 as FQDESV (reference sequence). The V gene end was trimmed by 3 bases and the J gene end by 5 bases; junction bases not matched to a gene: 4. This CDR3 contains 14 residues. CDR3 protein: CASSFDRGTYGYTF. CDR3 DNA: TGTGCCAGCAGCTTCGACAGGGGGACATATGGCTACACCTTC. Complete variable domain (other parts from reference TRBV11-1 and TRBJ1-2): EAEVAQSPRYKITEKSQAVAFWCDPISGHATLYWYRQILGQGPELLVQFQDESVVDDSQLPKDRFSAERLKGVDSTLKIQPAELGDSAMYLCASSFDRGTYGYTFGSGTRLTVV.

This chain links TRBV28 with TRBJ2-5; 9 bases agree with TRBD1. The V and J ends lost 6 bases and 5 bases, in that order; junction bases with no gene match: 4. In germline, CDR1 is MDHEN, CDR2 SYDVKM. The CDR3 consists of 13 residues. In DNA, the CDR3 is TGTGCCAGCAGAAAACAGGGGGCGGAGACCCAGTACTTC. Translation: CASRKQGAETQYF.

This clone was observed a single time. The chain recombines TRBV5-1 with TRBJ2-7; D is undetermined. The CDR3 length is 12 residues. Per germline, CDR1 SGHRS and CDR2 YFSETQ. Trimming shortened V by 3 bases and J by 3 bases, and 7 bases separated the two germline ends. The CDR3 is CASSSTVYEQYF. DNA for the CDR3: TGCGCCAGCAGCTCGACCGTCTACGAGCAGTACTTC.

Regarding this clone: One junction end does not reproduce the germline sequence, and a read error may be involved. This chain links TRBV6-2 or TRBV6-3 with TRBJ2-5; 13 bases are shared with TRBD2. CDR3 length: 18 residues. Germline lookup yields CDR1 MNHEY and CDR2 SVGEGT. The chain's CDR3 is CASSYNPRLAGGQGTQYF. CDR3 nucleotides: TGTGCCAGCAGTTACAATCCCAGACTAGCGGGGGGTCAAGGGACCCAGTACTTC.

The rearrangement uses TRBV6-5 and TRBJ1-5; D call uncertain. Germline V gene data show CDR1 as MNHEY and CDR2 as SVGAGI. V shed 7 bases and J shed 5 bases, with 18 bases lying between them. This CDR3 contains 15 residues. DNA of the CDR3: TGTGCCAGCATCCCGACCGGCGGTGGATATCAGCCCCAGCATTTT. Translation gives CASIPTGGGYQPQHF.

J is TRBJ2-2 and V is TRBV6-5; D uncertain. Germline-derived CDR1 and CDR2 are MNHEY and SVGAGI. The CDR3 runs to 13 residues. Trimming took 2 bases from V and 5 from J, leaving 6 bases between them. CDR3: CASSYQDTGELFF. For the CDR3, the DNA is TGTGCCAGCAGTTACCAGGATACCGGGGAGCTGTTTTTT.

This chain uses TRBV30 with TRBJ1-6; 10 nucleotides line up with TRBD1. The CDR3 is made up of 14 amino acids. Trimming cost V 3 bases and J 8 bases; bases outside gene matches: 4. Germline CDR1 reads GTSNPN; CDR2 reads SVGIG (reference sequence). In DNA, the CDR3 is TGTGCCTGGAGGCTCGGACAGGGGGATTCACCCCTCCACTTT. Translating gives CAWRLGQGDSPLHF.